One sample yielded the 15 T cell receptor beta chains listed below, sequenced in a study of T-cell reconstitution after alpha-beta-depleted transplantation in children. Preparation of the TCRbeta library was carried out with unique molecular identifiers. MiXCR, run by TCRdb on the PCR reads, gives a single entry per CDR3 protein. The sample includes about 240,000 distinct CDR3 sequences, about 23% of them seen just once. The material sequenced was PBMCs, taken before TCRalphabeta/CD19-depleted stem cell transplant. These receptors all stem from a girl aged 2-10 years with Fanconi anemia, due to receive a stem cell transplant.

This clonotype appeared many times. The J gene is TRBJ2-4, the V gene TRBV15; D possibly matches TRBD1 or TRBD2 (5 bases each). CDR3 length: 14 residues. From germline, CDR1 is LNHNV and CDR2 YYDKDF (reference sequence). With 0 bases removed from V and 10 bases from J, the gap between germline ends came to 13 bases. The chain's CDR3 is CATSREQPRGIQYF. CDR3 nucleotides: TGTGCCACCAGCAGAGAACAGCCGAGGGGAATTCAGTACTTC.

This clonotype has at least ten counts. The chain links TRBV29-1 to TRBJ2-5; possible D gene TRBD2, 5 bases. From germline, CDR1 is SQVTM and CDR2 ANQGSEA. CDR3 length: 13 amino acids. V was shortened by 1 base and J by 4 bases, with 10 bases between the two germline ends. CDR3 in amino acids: CSVEGLAAETQYF. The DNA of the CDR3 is TGCAGCGTTGAAGGGCTAGCAGCAGAGACCCAGTACTTC. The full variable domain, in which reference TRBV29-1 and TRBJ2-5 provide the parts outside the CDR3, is SAVISQKPSRDICQRGTSLTIQCQVDSQVTMMFWYRQQPGQSLTLIATANQGSEATYESGFVIDKFPISRPNLTFSTLTVSNMSPEDSSIYLCSVEGLAAETQYFGPGTRLLVL.

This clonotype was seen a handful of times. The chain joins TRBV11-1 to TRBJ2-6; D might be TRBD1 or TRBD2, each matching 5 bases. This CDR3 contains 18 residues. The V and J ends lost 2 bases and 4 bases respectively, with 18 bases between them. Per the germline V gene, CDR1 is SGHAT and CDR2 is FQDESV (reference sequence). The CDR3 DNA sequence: TGTGCCAGCAGCTTATTGCTGGGATGGGACGTAGGGGCCAACGTCCTGACTTTC. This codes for CASSLLLGWDVGANVLTF.

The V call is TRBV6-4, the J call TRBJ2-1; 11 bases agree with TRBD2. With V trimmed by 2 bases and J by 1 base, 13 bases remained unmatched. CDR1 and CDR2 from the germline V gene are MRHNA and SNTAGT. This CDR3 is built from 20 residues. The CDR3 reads CASSDRNRGLAAGSYNEQFF. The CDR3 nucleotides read TGTGCCAGCAGTGACCGTAACAGGGGACTAGCGGCCGGGTCCTACAATGAGCAGTTCTTC.

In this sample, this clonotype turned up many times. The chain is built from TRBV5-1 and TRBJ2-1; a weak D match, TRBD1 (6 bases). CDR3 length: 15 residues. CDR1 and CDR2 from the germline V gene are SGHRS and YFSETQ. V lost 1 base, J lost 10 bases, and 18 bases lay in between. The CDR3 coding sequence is TGCGCCAGCAGCTTGTTACAGGGTTTTAAGGGGGAGCAGTTCTTC. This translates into CASSLLQGFKGEQFF.

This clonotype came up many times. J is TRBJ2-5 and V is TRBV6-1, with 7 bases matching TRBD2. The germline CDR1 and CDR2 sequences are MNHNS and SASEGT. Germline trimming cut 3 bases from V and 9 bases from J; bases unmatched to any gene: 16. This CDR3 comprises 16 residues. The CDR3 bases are TGTGCCAGCAGTGATGGTGGGAGGGGATACCAATCGGCCCAGTACTTC. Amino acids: CASSDGGRGYQSAQYF.

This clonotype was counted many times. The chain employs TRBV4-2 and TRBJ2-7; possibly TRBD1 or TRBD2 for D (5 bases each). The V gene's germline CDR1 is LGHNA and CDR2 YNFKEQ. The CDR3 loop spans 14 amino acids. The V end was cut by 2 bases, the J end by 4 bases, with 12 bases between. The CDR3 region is CASSQRDRVYEQYF. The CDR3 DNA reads TGTGCCAGCAGCCAACGGGACCGCGTTTACGAGCAGTACTTC.

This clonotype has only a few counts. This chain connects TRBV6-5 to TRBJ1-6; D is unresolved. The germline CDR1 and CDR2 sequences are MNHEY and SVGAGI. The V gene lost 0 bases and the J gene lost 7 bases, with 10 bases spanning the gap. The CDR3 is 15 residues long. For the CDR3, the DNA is TGTGCCAGCAGTTACTCCGGGCAGTCGAATTCACCCCTCCACTTT. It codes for CASSYSGQSNSPLHF.

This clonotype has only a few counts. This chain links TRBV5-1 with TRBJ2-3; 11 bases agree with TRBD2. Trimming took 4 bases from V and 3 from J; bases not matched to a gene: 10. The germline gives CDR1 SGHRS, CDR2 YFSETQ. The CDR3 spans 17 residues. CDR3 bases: TGCGCCAGCAGCCTCCCCTTAGCGGGAGGGACTACAGATACGCAGTATTTT. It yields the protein CASSLPLAGGTTDTQYF.

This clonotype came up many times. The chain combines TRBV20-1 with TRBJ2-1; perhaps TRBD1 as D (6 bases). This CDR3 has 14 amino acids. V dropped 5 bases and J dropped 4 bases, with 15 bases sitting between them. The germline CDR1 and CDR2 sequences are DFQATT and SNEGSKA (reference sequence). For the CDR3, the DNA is TGCAGTGCTTCCACAGGGACGGCTTACAATGAGCAGTTCTTC. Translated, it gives CSASTGTAYNEQFF.

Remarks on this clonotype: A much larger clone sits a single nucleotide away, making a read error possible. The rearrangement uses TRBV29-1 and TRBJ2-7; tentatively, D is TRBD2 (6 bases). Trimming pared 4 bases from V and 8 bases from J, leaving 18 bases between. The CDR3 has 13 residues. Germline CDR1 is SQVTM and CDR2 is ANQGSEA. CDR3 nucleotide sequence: TGCAGCGTTGGGGCTTCGGGAGCGGGCCAGCAGTACTTC. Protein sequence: CSVGASGAGQQYF.

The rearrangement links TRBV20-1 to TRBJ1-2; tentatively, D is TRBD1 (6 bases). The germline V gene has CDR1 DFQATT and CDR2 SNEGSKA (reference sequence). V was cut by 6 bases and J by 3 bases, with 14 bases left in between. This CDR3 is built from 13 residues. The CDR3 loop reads CSASTGGDYGYTF. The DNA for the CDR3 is TGCAGTGCCTCGACAGGAGGAGACTATGGCTACACCTTC.

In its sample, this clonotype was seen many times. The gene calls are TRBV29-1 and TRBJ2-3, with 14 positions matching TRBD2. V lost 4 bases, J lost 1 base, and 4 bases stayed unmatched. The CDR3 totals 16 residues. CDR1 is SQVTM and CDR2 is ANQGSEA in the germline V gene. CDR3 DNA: TGCAGCGTTGTGACTAGCGGGAGGGCCCGCACAGATACGCAGTATTTT. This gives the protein CSVVTSGRARTDTQYF.

CDR3 DNA sequence: TGCGCCAGCAGTCAATCCTGGACTAGCGGACCCTCCTACAATGAGCAGTTCTTC. Amino acid sequence: CASSQSWTSGPSYNEQFF. This chain links TRBV23-1 with TRBJ2-1; 10 nucleotides agree with TRBD2. TRBV23-1 is treated as an ORF (open reading frame) with a function not yet certain. V lost 0 bases to trimming and J lost 0 bases; unmatched junction nucleotides: 5. The CDR3 contains 18 residues.

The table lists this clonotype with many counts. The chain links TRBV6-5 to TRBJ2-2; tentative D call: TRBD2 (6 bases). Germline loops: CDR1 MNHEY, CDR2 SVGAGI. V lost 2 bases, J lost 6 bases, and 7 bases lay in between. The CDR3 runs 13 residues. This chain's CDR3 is CASSYGGPGELFF. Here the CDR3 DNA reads TGTGCCAGCAGTTACGGAGGGCCCGGGGAGCTGTTTTTT.